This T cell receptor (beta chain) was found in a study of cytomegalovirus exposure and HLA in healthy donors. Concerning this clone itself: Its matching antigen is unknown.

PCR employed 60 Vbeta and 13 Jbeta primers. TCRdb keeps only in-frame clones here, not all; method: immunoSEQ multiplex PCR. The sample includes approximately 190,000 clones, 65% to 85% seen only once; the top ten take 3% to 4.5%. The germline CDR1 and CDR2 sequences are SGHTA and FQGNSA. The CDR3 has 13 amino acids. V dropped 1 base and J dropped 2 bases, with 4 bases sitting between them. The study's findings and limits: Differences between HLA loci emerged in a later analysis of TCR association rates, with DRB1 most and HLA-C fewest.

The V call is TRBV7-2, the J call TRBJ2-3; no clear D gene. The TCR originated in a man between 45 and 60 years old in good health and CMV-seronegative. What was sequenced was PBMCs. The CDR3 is CASSLDFTDTQYF. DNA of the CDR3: TGTGCCAGCAGCTTAGACTTCACAGATACGCAGTATTTT. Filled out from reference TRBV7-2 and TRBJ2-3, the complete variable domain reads GAGVSQSPSNKVTEKGKDVELRCDPISGHTALYWYRQSLGQGLEFLIYFQGNSAPDKSGLPSDRFSAERTGGSVSTLTIQRTQQEDSAVYLCASSLDFTDTQYFGPGTRLTVL.